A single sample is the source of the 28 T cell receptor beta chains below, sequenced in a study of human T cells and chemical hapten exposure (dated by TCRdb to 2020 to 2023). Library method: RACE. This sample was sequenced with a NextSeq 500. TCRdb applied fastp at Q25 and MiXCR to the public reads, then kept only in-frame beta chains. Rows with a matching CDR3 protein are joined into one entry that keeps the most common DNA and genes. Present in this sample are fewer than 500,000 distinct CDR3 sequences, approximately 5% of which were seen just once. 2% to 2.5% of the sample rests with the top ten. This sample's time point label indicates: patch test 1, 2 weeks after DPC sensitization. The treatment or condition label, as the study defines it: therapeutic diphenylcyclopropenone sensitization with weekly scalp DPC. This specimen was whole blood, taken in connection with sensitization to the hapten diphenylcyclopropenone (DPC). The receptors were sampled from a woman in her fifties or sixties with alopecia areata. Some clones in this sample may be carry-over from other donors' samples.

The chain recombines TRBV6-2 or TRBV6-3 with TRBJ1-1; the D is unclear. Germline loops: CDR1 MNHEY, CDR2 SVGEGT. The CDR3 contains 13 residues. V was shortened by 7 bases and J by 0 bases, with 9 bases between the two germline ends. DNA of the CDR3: TGTGCCAGCACGGAGCCCATGAACACTGAAGCTTTCTTT. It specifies CASTEPMNTEAFF.

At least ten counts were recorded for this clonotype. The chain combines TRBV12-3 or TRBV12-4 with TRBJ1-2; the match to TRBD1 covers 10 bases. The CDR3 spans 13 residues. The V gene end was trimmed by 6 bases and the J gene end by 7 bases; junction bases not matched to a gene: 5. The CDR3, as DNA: TGTGCCAGCAGACAGACAGGGGGCCTTGGCTACACCTTC. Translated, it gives CASRQTGGLGYTF.

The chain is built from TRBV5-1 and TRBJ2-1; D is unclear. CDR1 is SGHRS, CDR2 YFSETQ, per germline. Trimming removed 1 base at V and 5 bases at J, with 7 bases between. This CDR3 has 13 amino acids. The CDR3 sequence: CASSLRSHNEQFF. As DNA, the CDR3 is TGCGCCAGCAGCTTGCGTTCCCACAATGAGCAGTTCTTC.

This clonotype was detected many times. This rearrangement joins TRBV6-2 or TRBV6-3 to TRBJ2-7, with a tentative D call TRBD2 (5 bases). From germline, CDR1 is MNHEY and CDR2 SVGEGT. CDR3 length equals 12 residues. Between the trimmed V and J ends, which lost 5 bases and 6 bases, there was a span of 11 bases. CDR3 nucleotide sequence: TGTGCCAGCAGTGGAGGCCTACTCGAGCAGTACTTC. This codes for CASSGGLLEQYF.

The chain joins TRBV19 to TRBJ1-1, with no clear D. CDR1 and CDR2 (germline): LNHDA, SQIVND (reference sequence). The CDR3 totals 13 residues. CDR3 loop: CATLGVRDTEAFF. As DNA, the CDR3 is TGTGCTACGCTCGGGGTACGGGACACTGAAGCTTTCTTT.

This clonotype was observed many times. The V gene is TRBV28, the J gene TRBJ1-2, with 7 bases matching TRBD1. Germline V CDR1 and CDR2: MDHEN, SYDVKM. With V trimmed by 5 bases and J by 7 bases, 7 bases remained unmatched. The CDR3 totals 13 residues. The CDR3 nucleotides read TGTGCCAGCAGTCTGAGACAGGGTAGTGGCTACACCTTC. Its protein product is CASSLRQGSGYTF.

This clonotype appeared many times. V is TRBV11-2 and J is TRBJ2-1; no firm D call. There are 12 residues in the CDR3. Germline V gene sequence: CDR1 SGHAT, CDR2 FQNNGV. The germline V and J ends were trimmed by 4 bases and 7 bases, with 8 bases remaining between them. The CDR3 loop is CASSSGRNEQFF. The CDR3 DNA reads TGTGCCAGCAGCTCAGGACGGAATGAGCAGTTCTTC.

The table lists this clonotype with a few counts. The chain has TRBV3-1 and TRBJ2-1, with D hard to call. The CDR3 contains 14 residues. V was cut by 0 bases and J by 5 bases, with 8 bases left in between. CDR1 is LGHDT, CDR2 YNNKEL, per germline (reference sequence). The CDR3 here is CASSQDPAHNEQFF. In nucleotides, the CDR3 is TGTGCCAGCAGCCAAGATCCGGCCCACAATGAGCAGTTCTTC.

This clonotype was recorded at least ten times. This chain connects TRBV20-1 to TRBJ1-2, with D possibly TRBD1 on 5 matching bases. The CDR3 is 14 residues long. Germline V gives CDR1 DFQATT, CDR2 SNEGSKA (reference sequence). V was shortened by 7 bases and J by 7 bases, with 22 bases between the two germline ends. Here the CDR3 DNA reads TGCAGTGTCATGAATGGGGGAAGCCAAGGTGGCTACACCTTC. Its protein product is CSVMNGGSQGGYTF.

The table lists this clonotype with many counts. CDR3 sequence (DNA): TGTGCCAGCAGTGAATACGGGTTTTTCTTATCCAGTAATTCACCCCTCCACTTT. This sequence encodes CASSEYGFFLSSNSPLHF. The chain has TRBV6-1 and TRBJ1-6; the D is unclear. The CDR3 is 18 amino acids. Trimming took 2 bases from V and 6 from J, leaving 20 bases between them. CDR1 and CDR2 from the germline V gene are MNHNS and SASEGT.

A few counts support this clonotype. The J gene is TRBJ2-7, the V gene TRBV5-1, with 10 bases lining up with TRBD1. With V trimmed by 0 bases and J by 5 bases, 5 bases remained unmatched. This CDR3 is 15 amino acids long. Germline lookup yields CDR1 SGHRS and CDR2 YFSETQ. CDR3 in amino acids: CASSLAGTGVNEQYF. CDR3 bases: TGCGCCAGCAGCTTGGCCGGGACAGGGGTCAACGAGCAGTACTTC.

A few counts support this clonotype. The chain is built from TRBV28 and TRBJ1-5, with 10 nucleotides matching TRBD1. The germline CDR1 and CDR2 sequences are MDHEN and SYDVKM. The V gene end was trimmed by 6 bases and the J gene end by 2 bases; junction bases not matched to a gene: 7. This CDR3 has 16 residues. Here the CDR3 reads CASSYGQGGRNQPQHF. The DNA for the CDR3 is TGTGCCAGCAGCTACGGACAGGGGGGACGCAATCAGCCCCAGCATTTT.

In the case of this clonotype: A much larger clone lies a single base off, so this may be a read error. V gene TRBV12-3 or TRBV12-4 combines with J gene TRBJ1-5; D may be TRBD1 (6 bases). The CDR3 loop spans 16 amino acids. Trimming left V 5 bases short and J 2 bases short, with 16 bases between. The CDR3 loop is CASSGGTGKGNQPQHF. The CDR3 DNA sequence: TGTGCCAGCAGTGGAGGAACAGGGAAAGGCAATCAGCCCCAGCATTTT.

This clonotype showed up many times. This CDR3 is CASGLSHGQPQHF. The CDR3 nucleotides are TGTGCTAGTGGTTTAAGTCACGGGCAGCCCCAGCATTTT. The chain recombines TRBV12-5 with TRBJ1-5; D not certain. V was pared by 3 bases and J by 7 bases, with 10 bases between. Germline CDR1 LGHNT, CDR2 FRNRAP. The CDR3 runs to 13 residues.

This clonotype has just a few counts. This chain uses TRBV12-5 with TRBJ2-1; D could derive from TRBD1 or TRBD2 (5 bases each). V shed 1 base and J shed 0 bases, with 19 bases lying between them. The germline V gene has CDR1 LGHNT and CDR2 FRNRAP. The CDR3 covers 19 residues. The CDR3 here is CASGLGRGQGKNSYNEQFF. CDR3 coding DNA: TGTGCTAGTGGTTTGGGTCGAGGGCAGGGAAAGAACTCCTACAATGAGCAGTTCTTC.

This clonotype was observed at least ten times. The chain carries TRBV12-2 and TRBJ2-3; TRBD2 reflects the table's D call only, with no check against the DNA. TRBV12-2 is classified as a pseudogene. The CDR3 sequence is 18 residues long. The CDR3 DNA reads TGTGCAAGTCGCTTGAGGGGCCGACTAGTTCAGTTCGCAGATACGCAGTATTTT. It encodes CASRLRGRLVQFADTQYF.

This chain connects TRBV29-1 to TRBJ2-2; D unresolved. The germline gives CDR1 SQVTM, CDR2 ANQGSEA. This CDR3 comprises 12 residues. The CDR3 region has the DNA TGCAGTGTACCCGAGGACACCGGGGAGCTGTTTTTT. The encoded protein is CSVPEDTGELFF.

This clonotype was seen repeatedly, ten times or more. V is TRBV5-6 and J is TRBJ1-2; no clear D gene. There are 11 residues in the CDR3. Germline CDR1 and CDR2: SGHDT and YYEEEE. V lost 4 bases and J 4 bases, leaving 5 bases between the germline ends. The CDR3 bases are TGTGCCAGCAGCCGACTCTATGGCTACACCTTC. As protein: CASSRLYGYTF.

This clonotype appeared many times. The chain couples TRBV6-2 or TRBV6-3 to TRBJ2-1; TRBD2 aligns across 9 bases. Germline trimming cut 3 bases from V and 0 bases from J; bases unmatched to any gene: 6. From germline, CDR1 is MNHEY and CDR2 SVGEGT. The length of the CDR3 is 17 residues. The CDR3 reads CASSYSGSSFSYNEQFF. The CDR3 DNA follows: TGTGCCAGCAGTTATAGCGGGAGTTCCTTCTCCTACAATGAGCAGTTCTTC.

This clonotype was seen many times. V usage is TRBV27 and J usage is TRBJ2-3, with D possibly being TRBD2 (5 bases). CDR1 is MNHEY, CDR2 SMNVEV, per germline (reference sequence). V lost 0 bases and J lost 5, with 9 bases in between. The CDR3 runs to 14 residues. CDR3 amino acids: CASSLSRAGDTQYF. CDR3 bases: TGTGCCAGCAGTTTATCGAGGGCCGGAGATACGCAGTATTTT.

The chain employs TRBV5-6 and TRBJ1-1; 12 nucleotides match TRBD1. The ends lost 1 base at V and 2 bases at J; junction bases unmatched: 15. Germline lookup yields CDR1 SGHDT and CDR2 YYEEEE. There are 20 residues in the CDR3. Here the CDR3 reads CASSLPLRTGTGGSNTEAFF. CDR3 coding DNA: TGTGCCAGCAGCTTGCCACTAAGAACCGGGACAGGGGGCTCCAACACTGAAGCTTTCTTT.

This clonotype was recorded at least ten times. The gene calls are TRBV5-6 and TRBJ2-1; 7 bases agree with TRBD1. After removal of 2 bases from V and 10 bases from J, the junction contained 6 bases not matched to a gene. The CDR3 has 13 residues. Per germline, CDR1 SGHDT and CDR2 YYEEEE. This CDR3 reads CASSLTGVGEQFF. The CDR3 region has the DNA TGTGCCAGCAGCTTAACAGGGGTGGGCGAGCAGTTCTTC.

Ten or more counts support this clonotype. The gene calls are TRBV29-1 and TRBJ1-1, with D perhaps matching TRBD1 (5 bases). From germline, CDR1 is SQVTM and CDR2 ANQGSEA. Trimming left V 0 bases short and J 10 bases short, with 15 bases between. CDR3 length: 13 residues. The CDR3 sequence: CSVEDPRGDRAFF. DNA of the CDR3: TGCAGCGTTGAAGATCCCCGGGGAGACAGAGCTTTCTTT.

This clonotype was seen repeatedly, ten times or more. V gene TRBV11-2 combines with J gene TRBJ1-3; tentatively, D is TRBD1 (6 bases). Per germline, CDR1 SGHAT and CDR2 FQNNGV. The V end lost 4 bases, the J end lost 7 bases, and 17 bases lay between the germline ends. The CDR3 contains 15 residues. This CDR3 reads CASSSVRGFGNTIYF. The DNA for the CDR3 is TGTGCCAGCAGCTCAGTCAGGGGCTTCGGGAACACCATATATTTT.

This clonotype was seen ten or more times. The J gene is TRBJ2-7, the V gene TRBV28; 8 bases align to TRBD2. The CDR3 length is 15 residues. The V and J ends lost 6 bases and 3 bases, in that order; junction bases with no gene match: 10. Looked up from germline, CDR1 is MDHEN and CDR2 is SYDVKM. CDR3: CASRSGGGEDYEQYF. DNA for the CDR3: TGTGCCAGCAGAAGCGGGGGAGGGGAGGACTACGAGCAGTACTTC.

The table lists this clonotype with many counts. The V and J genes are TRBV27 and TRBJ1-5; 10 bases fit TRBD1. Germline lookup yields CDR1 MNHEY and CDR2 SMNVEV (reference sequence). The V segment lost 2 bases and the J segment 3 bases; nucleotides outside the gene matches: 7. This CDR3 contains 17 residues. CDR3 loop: CASSLIGGQGSNQPQHF. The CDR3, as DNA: TGTGCCAGCAGTTTAATTGGGGGACAGGGGTCCAATCAGCCCCAGCATTTT.

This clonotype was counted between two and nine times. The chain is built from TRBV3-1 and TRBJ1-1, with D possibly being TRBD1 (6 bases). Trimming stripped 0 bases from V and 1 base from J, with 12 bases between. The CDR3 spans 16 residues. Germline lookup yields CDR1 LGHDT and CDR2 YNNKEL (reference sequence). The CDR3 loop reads CASSQEPTGTNTEAFF. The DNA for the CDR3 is TGTGCCAGCAGCCAAGAGCCCACAGGGACGAACACTGAAGCTTTCTTT.

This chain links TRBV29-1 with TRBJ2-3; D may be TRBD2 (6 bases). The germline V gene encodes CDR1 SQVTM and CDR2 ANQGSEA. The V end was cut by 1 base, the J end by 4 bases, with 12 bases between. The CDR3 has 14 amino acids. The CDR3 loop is CSVEVGDLSDTQYF. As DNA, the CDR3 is TGCAGCGTTGAAGTCGGGGACTTGTCAGATACGCAGTATTTT.